This TCR beta chain was sequenced for a study of identifying expanded T cells in peripheral blood. The germline V and J ends were trimmed by 0 bases and 9 bases, with 12 bases remaining between them. CDR1 and CDR2 (germline): SGHRS, YFSETQ. The CDR3 runs 14 residues. TCRdb's table, derived via immunoSEQ multiplex PCR, lists solely in-frame clones and lacks some. The profile shows 80,000 to 95,000 clones, roughly 88% of them singletons. What was sequenced was blood. The chain recombines TRBV5-1 with TRBJ2-2; possibly TRBD1 for D (6 bases). The receptor comes from a person between 18 and 69 years old in good health. CDR3 region: CASSLDGRGRELFF. CDR3 sequence (DNA): TGCGCCAGCAGCTTGGATGGCAGGGGTAGGGAGCTGTTTTTT.